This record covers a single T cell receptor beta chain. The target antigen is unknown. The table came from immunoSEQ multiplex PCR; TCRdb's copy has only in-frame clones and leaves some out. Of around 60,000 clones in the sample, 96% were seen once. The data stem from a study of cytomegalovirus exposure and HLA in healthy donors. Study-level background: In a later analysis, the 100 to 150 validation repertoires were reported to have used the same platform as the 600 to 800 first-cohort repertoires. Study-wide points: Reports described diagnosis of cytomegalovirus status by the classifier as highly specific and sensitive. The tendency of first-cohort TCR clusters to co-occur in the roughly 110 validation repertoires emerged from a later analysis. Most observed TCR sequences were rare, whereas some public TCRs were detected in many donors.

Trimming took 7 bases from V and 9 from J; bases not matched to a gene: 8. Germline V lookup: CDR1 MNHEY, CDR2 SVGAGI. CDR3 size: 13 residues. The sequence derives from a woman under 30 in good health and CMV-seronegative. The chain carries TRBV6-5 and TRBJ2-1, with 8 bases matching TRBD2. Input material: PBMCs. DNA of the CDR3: TGTGCCAGCATTGGACTAGCCAGGGGTGAGCAGTTCTTC. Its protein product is CASIGLARGEQFF.